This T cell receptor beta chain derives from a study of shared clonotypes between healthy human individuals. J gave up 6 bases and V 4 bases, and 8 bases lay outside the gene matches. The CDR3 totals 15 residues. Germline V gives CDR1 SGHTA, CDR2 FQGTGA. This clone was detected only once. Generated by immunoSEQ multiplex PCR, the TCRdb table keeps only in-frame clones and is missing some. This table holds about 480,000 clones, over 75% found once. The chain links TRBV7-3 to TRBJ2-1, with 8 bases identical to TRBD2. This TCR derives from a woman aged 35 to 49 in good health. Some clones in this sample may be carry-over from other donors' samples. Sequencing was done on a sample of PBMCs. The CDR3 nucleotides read TGTGCCAGCAGCTGGAGCGGGAGTTACGGCAATGAGCAGTTCTTC. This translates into CASSWSGSYGNEQFF.